The TCR beta chain under discussion was sequenced for a study of cytomegalovirus exposure and HLA in healthy donors. The germline V gene has CDR1 SGHRS and CDR2 YFSETQ. The CDR3 covers 14 residues. V gave up 0 bases and J gave up 5 bases, with 10 bases separating them. Broader study findings: An analysis that came later showed most CMV-associated TCR beta chains appearing HLA-restricted.

With 60 Vbeta and 13 Jbeta primers, the PCR was carried out. Clones were read by immunoSEQ multiplex PCR, and TCRdb kept only the in-frame ones, dropping some. The table lists about 150,000 clones, roughly 10% of them singletons. Healthy people donating bone marrow made up the donors. In its sample, this clone was seen a few times. Antigen unknown. The sample carries other DNA sequences with the same CDR3. The chain employs TRBV5-1 and TRBJ2-3; tentatively, D is TRBD2 (6 bases). This clonotype was obtained from a man in his fifties in good health and CMV-seronegative. The material sequenced was PBMCs. This CDR3 is CASSLGQGGDTQYF. For the CDR3, the DNA is TGCGCCAGCAGCTTGGGGCAGGGAGGAGATACGCAGTATTTT. The full variable domain, rest sourced from reference TRBV5-1 and TRBJ2-3, is KAGVTQTPRYLIKTRGQQVTLSCSPISGHRSVSWYQQTPGQGLQFLFEYFSETQRNKGNFPGRFSGRQFSNSRSEMNVSTLELGDSALYLCASSLGQGGDTQYFGPGTRLTVL.